This T cell receptor (beta chain) appears in the sequencing data of a study of cytomegalovirus exposure and HLA in healthy donors. The study's findings and limits: First-cohort TCR clusters tended to co-occur in the roughly 130 validation repertoires, a later analysis found.

The donors were members of the 120-subject validation cohort (separate from the approximately 730-subject first cohort). The germline V and J ends were trimmed by 3 bases and 1 base, with 13 bases remaining between them. The CDR3 is 15 amino acids. Germline V gene lookup returns CDR1 SGHRS and CDR2 YFSETQ. For this clone: Its antigen is unknown.

The repertoire was sequenced with immunoSEQ multiplex PCR; TCRdb's copy has only in-frame clones and lacks some. In the table there are 150,000 to 200,000 clones, 85% of which are singletons. The chain joins TRBV5-1 to TRBJ1-2, with no clear D. This TCR was sampled from a man between 18 and 29 years old in good health and CMV-seropositive. Sequences were obtained from PBMCs. CDR3 region: CASSSGISINYGYTF. The CDR3 DNA is TGCGCCAGCAGCTCCGGGATCTCCATTAACTATGGCTACACCTTC.